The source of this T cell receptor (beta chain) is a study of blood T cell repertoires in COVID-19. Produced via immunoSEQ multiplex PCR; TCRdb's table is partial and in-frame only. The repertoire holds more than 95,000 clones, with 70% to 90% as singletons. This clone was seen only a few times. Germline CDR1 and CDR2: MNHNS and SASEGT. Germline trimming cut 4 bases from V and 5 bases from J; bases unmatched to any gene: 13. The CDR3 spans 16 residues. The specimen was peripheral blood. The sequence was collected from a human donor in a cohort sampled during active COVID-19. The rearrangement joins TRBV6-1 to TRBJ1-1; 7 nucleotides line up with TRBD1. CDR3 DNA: TGTGCCAGCAGTGTGTCAGGGGGAGGAGGGGGGACTGAAGCTTTCTTT. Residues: CASSVSGGGGGTEAFF.